Following are 20 T cell receptor beta chains from one sample sequenced in a study of T cell responses to AZD1222 COVID-19 vaccine. Profiled with immunoSEQ multiplex PCR; TCRdb holds only in-frame clones, not every one. The table lists some 170,000 clones, around 90% of them singletons, with around 1% in the top ten. The material was peripheral blood, obtained 28 days after the second AZD1222 dose. Every receptor here comes from an adult who received the AZD1222 COVID-19 vaccine.

The chain is built from TRBV29-1 and TRBJ2-3, with D tentatively TRBD2 (5 bases). The V gene's germline CDR1 is SQVTM and CDR2 ANQGSEA. Trimming shortened V by 4 bases and J by 2 bases, and 13 bases separated the two germline ends. This CDR3 is built from 14 residues. CDR3 protein: CSVVWLADTDTQYF. CDR3 DNA sequence: TGCAGCGTTGTTTGGCTAGCAGACACAGATACGCAGTATTTT.

The J gene is TRBJ2-3, the V gene TRBV5-6; no firm D call. Germline V gene lookup returns CDR1 SGHDT and CDR2 YYEEEE. This CDR3 spans 14 amino acids. Trimming removed 0 bases at V and 1 base at J, with 6 bases between. CDR3 sequence reads: CASSLGFGTDTQYF. Here the CDR3 DNA reads TGTGCCAGCAGCTTGGGTTTCGGCACAGATACGCAGTATTTT. Filled out from reference TRBV5-6 and TRBJ2-3, the complete variable domain reads DAGVTQSPTHLIKTRGQQVTLRCSPKSGHDTVSWYQQALGQGPQFIFQYYEEEERQRGNFPDRFSGHQFPNYSSELNVNALLLGDSALYLCASSLGFGTDTQYFGPGTRLTVL.

The genes are TRBV3-1 (or the pseudogene TRBV3-2) and TRBJ2-6, with no clear D. V was pared by 4 bases and J by 4 bases, with 5 bases between. CDR1 is LGHDT, CDR2 YNNKEL, per germline (reference sequence). The CDR3 spans 13 residues. Here the CDR3 DNA reads TGTGCCAGCAGCCCTGGGGGGGCCAACGTCCTGACTTTC. Translating it yields CASSPGGANVLTF.

The CDR3 DNA reads TGTGCCAGCTCACCGGACAGAACCGAAGCTTTCTTT. Protein: CASSPDRTEAFF. The chain is built from TRBV18 and TRBJ1-1; weak D call: TRBD1 (6 bases). The CDR3 runs to 12 residues. In germline, CDR1 is KGHSH, CDR2 LQKENI. Deletions cut 3 bases from V and 8 bases from J, with 10 bases between. Full variable domain (outside the CDR3, taken from reference TRBV18 and TRBJ1-1): NAGVMQNPRHLVRRRGQEARLRCSPMKGHSHVYWYRQLPEEGLKFMVYLQKENIIDESGMPKERFSAEFPKEGPSILRIQQVVRGDSAAYFCASSPDRTEAFFGQGTRLTVV.

This clone was recorded only once. The rearrangement uses TRBV29-1 and TRBJ1-2, with D tentatively TRBD1 (5 bases). This CDR3 is built from 12 residues. Germline lookup yields CDR1 SQVTM and CDR2 ANQGSEA. The CDR3 is CSSGQGVSGYTF. The CDR3 DNA follows: TGCAGTTCCGGTCAGGGAGTAAGTGGCTACACCTTC.

The chain recombines TRBV19 with TRBJ1-2, with D tentatively TRBD1 (5 bases). In germline, CDR1 is LNHDA, CDR2 SQIVND (reference sequence). The CDR3 consists of 14 residues. The germline V and J ends were trimmed by 6 bases and 1 base, with 12 bases remaining between them. The CDR3 sequence: CASRATGRNYGYTF. CDR3 DNA sequence: TGTGCCAGTAGAGCCACAGGTCGTAACTATGGCTACACCTTC.

V gene TRBV19 combines with J gene TRBJ1-3; tentatively, D is TRBD1 (6 bases). The V end lost 5 bases, the J end lost 4 bases, and 12 bases lay between the germline ends. The CDR3 contains 14 residues. Germline lookup yields CDR1 LNHDA and CDR2 SQIVND (reference sequence). CDR3 nucleotide sequence: TGTGCCAGTAGTTGGGGGGCGTCCGGAAACACCATATATTTT. Residues: CASSWGASGNTIYF.

Here the CDR3 DNA reads TGCGCCAGCAGCGCGACAGGGGGAAACACTGAAGCTTTCTTT. Encoded protein: CASSATGGNTEAFF. J is TRBJ1-1 and V is TRBV5-1; 9 nucleotides match TRBD1. CDR3 length: 14 amino acids. V was pared by 4 bases and J by 2 bases, with 3 bases of the junction left unmatched. Per germline, CDR1 SGHRS and CDR2 YFSETQ.

The chain couples TRBV30 to TRBJ1-5; 8 bases are shared with TRBD1. The CDR3 has 16 amino acids. Germline-derived CDR1 and CDR2 are GTSNPN and SVGIG (reference sequence). The V gene end was trimmed by 4 bases and the J gene end by 4 bases; junction bases not matched to a gene: 12. The CDR3 DNA is TGTGCCTGGAACCCAGCCCGGACAGGGAGAAATCAGCCCCAGCATTTT. Amino acid sequence: CAWNPARTGRNQPQHF.

The V gene is TRBV10-3, the J gene TRBJ1-5, with TRBD1 matching 7 bases. The length of the CDR3 is 13 residues. The V gene end was trimmed by 6 bases and the J gene end by 7 bases; junction bases not matched to a gene: 6. Germline lookup yields CDR1 ENHRY and CDR2 SYGVKD. The DNA for the CDR3 is TGTGCCATCAGCGTCGACAGGGACCAGCCCCAGCATTTT. Residues: CAISVDRDQPQHF.

The chain carries TRBV7-9 and TRBJ1-2; unclear D gene. V gave up 5 bases and J gave up 0 bases, with 16 bases separating them. The CDR3 sequence is 16 residues long. Germline values: CDR1 SEHNR, CDR2 FQNEAQ (reference sequence). The CDR3: CASSAFVPFPNYGYTF. The CDR3 DNA follows: TGTGCCAGCAGCGCTTTTGTCCCCTTTCCTAACTATGGCTACACCTTC.

The chain has TRBV3-1 (or the pseudogene TRBV3-2) and TRBJ1-4, with D unclear. V was shortened by 3 bases and J by 1 base, with 12 bases between the two germline ends. The germline V gene encodes CDR1 LGHDT and CDR2 YNNKEL (reference sequence). This CDR3 has 16 amino acids. CDR3 sequence reads: CASSHNLGRTNEKLFF. The CDR3 coding sequence is TGTGCCAGCAGCCACAATCTGGGGAGAACTAATGAAAAACTGTTTTTT.

The chain joins TRBV2 to TRBJ1-1; 8 positions match TRBD1. The CDR3 has 13 residues. Germline CDR1 and CDR2: SNHLY and FYNNEI. Unmatched junction bases numbered 6, after V lost 7 bases and J lost 5 bases. The CDR3 sequence is CASNLQGGTEAFF. The CDR3 bases are TGTGCCAGCAATCTACAGGGGGGGACTGAAGCTTTCTTT.

The rearrangement joins TRBV7-9 to TRBJ1-1, with a tentative D call TRBD1 (5 bases). V lost 3 bases, J lost 11 bases, and 13 bases lay in between. There are 12 residues in the CDR3. The germline V gene encodes CDR1 SEHNR and CDR2 FQNEAQ (reference sequence). CDR3 amino acids: CASSFGGVGAFF. In DNA, the CDR3 is TGTGCCAGCAGCTTTGGAGGGGTAGGGGCTTTCTTT.

This chain joins TRBV14 and TRBJ1-5; possibly TRBD1 for D (5 bases). CDR3 length: 13 residues. The germline V gene has CDR1 SGHDN and CDR2 FVKESK. V was cut by 3 bases and J by 4 bases, with 7 bases left in between. This CDR3 reads CASSQGGNQPQHF. CDR3 bases: TGTGCCAGCAGCCAGGGGGGGAATCAGCCCCAGCATTTT.

The chain couples TRBV6-5 to TRBJ1-4; D is unresolved. Germline CDR1 reads MNHEY; CDR2 reads SVGAGI. CDR3 length equals 14 residues. Trimming removed 6 bases from V and 0 bases from J, with 8 bases in between. In DNA, the CDR3 is TGTGCCAGCAGCAGTACAGCAACTAATGAAAAACTGTTTTTT. Protein product: CASSSTATNEKLFF.

This clone was observed once. This chain joins TRBV6-5 and TRBJ1-4, with unresolved D. From germline, CDR1 is MNHEY and CDR2 SVGAGI. CDR3 size: 14 residues. V was trimmed by 0 bases and J by 5 bases, leaving 7 bases between them. In DNA, the CDR3 is TGTGCCAGCAGTTACTCCTTACAGAATGAAAAACTGTTTTTT. Its protein product is CASSYSLQNEKLFF.

This chain joins TRBV7-2 and TRBJ1-2, with a possible D match to TRBD1 (5 bases). Deletions cut 2 bases from V and 8 bases from J, with 9 bases between. This CDR3 is built from 12 residues. CDR1 is SGHTA, CDR2 FQGNSA, per germline. CDR3 residues: CASSLYQGGYTF. CDR3 bases: TGTGCCAGCAGCTTATATCAGGGAGGCTACACCTTC.

The chain employs TRBV19 and TRBJ1-1, with D possibly TRBD1 on 5 matching bases. Trimming stripped 1 base from V and 8 bases from J, with 14 bases between. The CDR3 is 14 amino acids. Germline V CDR1 and CDR2: LNHDA, SQIVND (reference sequence). The CDR3 DNA reads TGTGCCAGTAGTATAGGAACGGGGCTCGGAGAAGCTTTCTTT. Amino acids: CASSIGTGLGEAFF.

The chain has TRBV7-2 and TRBJ2-5; no firm D call. The V end was cut by 3 bases, the J end by 7 bases, with 9 bases between. Germline lookup yields CDR1 SGHTA and CDR2 FQGNSA. The CDR3 length is 12 residues. The CDR3, as DNA: TGTGCCAGCAGCTTGTACCTGGGGACCCAGTACTTC. As protein: CASSLYLGTQYF.